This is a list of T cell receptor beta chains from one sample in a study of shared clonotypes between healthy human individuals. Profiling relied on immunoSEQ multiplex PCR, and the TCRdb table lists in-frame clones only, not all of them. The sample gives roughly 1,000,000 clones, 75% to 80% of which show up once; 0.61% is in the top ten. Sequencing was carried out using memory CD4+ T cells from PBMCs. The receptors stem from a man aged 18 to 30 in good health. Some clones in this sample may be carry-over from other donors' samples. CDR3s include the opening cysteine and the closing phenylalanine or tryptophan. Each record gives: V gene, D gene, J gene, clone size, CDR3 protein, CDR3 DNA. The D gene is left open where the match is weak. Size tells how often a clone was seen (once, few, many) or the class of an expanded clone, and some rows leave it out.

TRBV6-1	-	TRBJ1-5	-	CASRAGSSNQPQHF	TGTGCCAGCCGGGCAGGGTCCAGCAATCAGCCCCAGCATTTT
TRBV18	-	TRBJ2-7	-	CASRKGVGGLYEQYF	TGTGCCAGCCGGAAGGGGGTCGGGGGCCTCTACGAGCAGTACTTC
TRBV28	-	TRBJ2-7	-	CASSPSRGRRTYYEQYF	TGTGCCAGCAGCCCCTCTCGGGGCAGGCGGACCTACTACGAGCAGTACTTC
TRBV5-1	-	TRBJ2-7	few	CASSEQASYEQYF	TGCGCCAGCAGCGAACAAGCGTCCTACGAGCAGTACTTC
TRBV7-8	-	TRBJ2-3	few	CASTPTRYTDTQYF	TGTGCCAGCACCCCGACTAGGTACACAGATACGCAGTATTTT
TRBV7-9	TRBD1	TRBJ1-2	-	CASSPGQAYYGYTF	TGTGCCAGCAGCCCCGGACAGGCGTACTATGGCTACACCTTC
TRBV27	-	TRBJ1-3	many	CASSLSPPGAGSGNTIYF	TGTGCCAGCAGTTTATCACCACCAGGGGCCGGCTCTGGAAACACCATATATTTT
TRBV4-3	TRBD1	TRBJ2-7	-	CASSQEGRQGSYEQYF	TGCGCCAGCAGCCAAGAAGGGCGACAGGGCTCATACGAGCAGTACTTC
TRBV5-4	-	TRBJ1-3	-	CASSLKGMDTIYF	TGTGCCAGCAGCTTGAAGGGGATGGACACCATATATTTT
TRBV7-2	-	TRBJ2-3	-	CASSARGSGPRTDTQYF	TGTGCCAGCAGCGCTCGAGGGAGCGGCCCGAGGACAGATACGCAGTATTTT
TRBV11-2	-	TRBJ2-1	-	CASSGSSGDEREQFF	TGTGCCAGCAGTGGTAGCTCCGGGGACGAGAGAGAGCAGTTCTTC
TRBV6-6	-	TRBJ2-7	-	CASSPRTAVVEQYF	TGTGCCAGCAGTCCTCGGACAGCCGTCGTCGAGCAGTACTTC
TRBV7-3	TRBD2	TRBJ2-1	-	CASSLLGLAGSNEQFF	TGTGCCAGCAGCTTATTGGGACTAGCGGGATCCAATGAGCAGTTCTTC
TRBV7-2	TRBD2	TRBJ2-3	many	CASSLGLAGLTDTQYF	TGTGCCAGCAGCTTAGGACTAGCGGGCCTCACAGATACGCAGTATTTT
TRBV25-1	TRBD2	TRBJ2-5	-	CASSVASGRWEQYF	TGTGCCAGCAGTGTAGCTAGCGGGAGGTGGGAGCAGTACTTC
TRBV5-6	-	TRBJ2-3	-	CASSLIAGDTQYF	TGTGCCAGCAGCTTGATCGCAGGGGATACGCAGTATTTT
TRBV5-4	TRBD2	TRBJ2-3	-	CASSLAAGVADTQYF	TGTGCCAGCAGCTTGGCGGCGGGAGTTGCAGATACGCAGTATTTT
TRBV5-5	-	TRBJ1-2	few	CASSLDLIGYTF	TGTGCCAGCAGCTTGGACCTGATAGGCTACACCTTC
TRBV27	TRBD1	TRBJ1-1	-	CASSSPSLTGGTEAFF	TGTGCCAGCAGTTCTCCCTCGTTGACAGGGGGCACTGAAGCTTTCTTT
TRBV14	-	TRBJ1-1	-	CASRRRGNTEAFF	TGTGCCAGCAGGCGGAGGGGGAACACTGAAGCTTTCTTT
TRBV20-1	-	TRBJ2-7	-	CRLAREDEQYF	TGCAGACTAGCTAGGGAGGACGAGCAGTACTTC
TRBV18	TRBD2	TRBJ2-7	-	CASSPPGLAGGSKEQYF	TGTGCCAGCTCACCTCCGGGACTAGCGGGAGGAAGTAAGGAGCAGTACTTC
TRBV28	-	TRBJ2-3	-	CASRSTSPTDTQYF	TGTGCCAGCAGATCGACTAGTCCAACAGATACGCAGTATTTT